The clone carrying this TCR beta chain has at least ten counts. These data are taken from a study of Graves' ophthalmopathy and Graves' hyperthyroidism. TCR beta CDR3 regions were amplified from RNA transcripts. In the first round, RT-PCR was carried out with HTBI primers, and a multiplex PCR formed the second round. From the multiplex PCR reads, TCRdb called clonotypes with MiXCR, one entry per CDR3 protein. The data hold about 1.2 million distinct CDR3 sequences, with approximately 35% observed a single time. Trimming removed 6 bases from V and 4 bases from J, with 12 bases in between. The CDR3 loop spans 13 amino acids.

This chain uses TRBV12-3 or TRBV12-4 with TRBJ1-2, with D maybe TRBD1 (5 bases). The sequence came from an adult man with Graves' hyperthyroidism. Sequenced input: peripheral blood or thyroid tissue (not recorded which). The DNA of the CDR3 is TGTGCCAGCAGCCAGGGACCGAGCTATGGCTACACCTTC. Translation: CASSQGPSYGYTF.